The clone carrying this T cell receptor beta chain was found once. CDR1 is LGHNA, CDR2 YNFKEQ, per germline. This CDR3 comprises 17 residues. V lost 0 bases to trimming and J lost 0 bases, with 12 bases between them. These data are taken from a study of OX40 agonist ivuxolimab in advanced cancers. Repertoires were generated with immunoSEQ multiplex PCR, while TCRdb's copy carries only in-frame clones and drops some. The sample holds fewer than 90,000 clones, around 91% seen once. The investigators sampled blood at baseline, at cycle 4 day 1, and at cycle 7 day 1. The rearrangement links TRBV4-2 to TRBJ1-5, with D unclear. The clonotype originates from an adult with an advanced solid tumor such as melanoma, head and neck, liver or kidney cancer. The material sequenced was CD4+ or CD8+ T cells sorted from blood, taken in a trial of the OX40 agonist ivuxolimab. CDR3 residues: CASSQDRTGVSNQPQHF. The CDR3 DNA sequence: TGTGCCAGCAGCCAAGATCGCACCGGGGTTAGCAATCAGCCCCAGCATTTT.